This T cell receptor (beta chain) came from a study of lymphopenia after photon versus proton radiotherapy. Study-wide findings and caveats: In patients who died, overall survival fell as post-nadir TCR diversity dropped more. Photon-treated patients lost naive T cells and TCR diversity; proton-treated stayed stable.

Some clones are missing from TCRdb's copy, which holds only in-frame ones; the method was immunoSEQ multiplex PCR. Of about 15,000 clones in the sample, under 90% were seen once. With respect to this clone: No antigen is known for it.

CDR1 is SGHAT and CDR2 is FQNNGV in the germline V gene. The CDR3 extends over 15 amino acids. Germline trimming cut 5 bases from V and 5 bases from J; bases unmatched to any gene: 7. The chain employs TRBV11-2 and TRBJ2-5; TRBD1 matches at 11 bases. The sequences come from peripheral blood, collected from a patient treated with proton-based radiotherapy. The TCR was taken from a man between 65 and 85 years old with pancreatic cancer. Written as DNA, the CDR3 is TGTGCCAGCAGCACGCGGACAGGGGGCGTGGAGACCCAGTACTTC. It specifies CASSTRTGGVETQYF.